This T cell receptor (beta chain) was obtained from a study of blood T cell repertoires in COVID-19. Study at large: Nucleic acid was either cDNA or gDNA, and it came from T cells, B-cell-depleted T cells, or PBMCs.

A Seattle source enrolled patients during active infection and followed them longitudinally. The method was immunoSEQ multiplex PCR; TCRdb's version includes in-frame clones alone and lacks a portion of them. The sample carries about 200,000 clones, about 85% recorded once. V lost 5 bases to trimming and J lost 5 bases, with 19 bases between them. Germline-derived CDR1 and CDR2 are SGHNT and YYREEE (reference sequence). The CDR3 is 15 residues long. The V gene is TRBV5-4, the J gene TRBJ2-5; tentatively, D is TRBD2 (6 bases). Sequencing used peripheral blood. This receptor was taken from a person aged 65-85 years with COVID-19, enrolled during active disease. For the CDR3, the DNA is TGTGCCAGCAGTCTCCCAGGGCGGGGAGAGGAGACCCAGTACTTC. This encodes CASSLPGRGEETQYF.